This T cell receptor (beta chain) was recovered during a study of blood T cell repertoires in COVID-19. CDR1 is SGHDT and CDR2 is YYEEEE in the germline V gene. This CDR3 spans 15 amino acids. Trimming cost V 4 bases and J 9 bases; bases outside gene matches: 10. Per the original data handling: The assay estimated nucleated cells by amplifying reference gene primers. Clones were read by immunoSEQ multiplex PCR, and TCRdb kept only the in-frame ones, dropping some. That table is the source of V, J and clone size, and D and trimming were worked out from the DNA. The table has under 300,000 clones, 85% to 90% seen once.

The receptor was derived from a woman between 35 and 50 years old with acute or convalescent COVID-19. V usage is TRBV5-6 and J usage is TRBJ1-5; 10 bases match TRBD1. What was sequenced was peripheral blood. The CDR3 here is CASSPIGQGGSPQHF. In DNA form, the CDR3 reads TGTGCCAGCAGCCCCATCGGACAGGGGGGGTCGCCCCAGCATTTT.